The 28 T cell receptor beta chains presented below share a single source sample, sequenced in a study of cytomegalovirus exposure and HLA in healthy donors. The primer mix had 60 Vbeta and 13 Jbeta primers. Profiling relied on immunoSEQ multiplex PCR, and the TCRdb table lists in-frame clones only, not all of them. The sample lists approximately 120,000 clones, over 60% occurring once. Source material: PBMCs. These receptors came from a man aged 55 to 69 in good health and CMV-seropositive.

CDR3 protein: CASSQVTAGDTQYF. The CDR3 coding sequence is TGCGCCAGCAGCCAAGTTACAGCCGGAGATACGCAGTATTTT. The V and J genes are TRBV4-1 and TRBJ2-3; no firm D call. Germline CDR1 MGHRA, CDR2 YSYEKL. Trimming took 1 base from V and 5 from J, leaving 10 bases between them. The CDR3 has 14 amino acids.

V is TRBV23-1 and J is TRBJ1-6; D is perhaps TRBD1 (5 bases). TRBV23-1 is marked as an open reading frame, function uncertain. The CDR3 consists of 15 residues. Deletions cut 3 bases from V and 7 bases from J, with 13 bases between. CDR3 DNA sequence: TGCGCCAGCAGTCACGAACGTAGGGGAAATTCACCCCTCCACTTT. Amino acid sequence: CASSHERRGNSPLHF.

The rearrangement links TRBV5-5 to TRBJ1-2, with a tentative D call TRBD1 (6 bases). With 2 bases removed from V and 7 bases from J, the gap between germline ends came to 24 bases. The CDR3 sequence is 17 residues long. CDR1 SGHKS and CDR2 YYEKEE come from the germline V gene (reference sequence). Here the CDR3 reads CASSFTGIGFKTRGYTF. The CDR3 bases are TGTGCCAGCAGCTTTACAGGGATTGGCTTTAAAACCCGTGGCTACACCTTC.

This clone was detected only once. The chain uses TRBV7-3 and TRBJ1-1; 12 nucleotides line up with TRBD1. The V gene's germline CDR1 is SGHTA and CDR2 FQGTGA. Losses at the gene ends were 2 bases for V and 8 bases for J; bases not matched to a gene: 6. The CDR3 totals 15 residues. The CDR3 region has the DNA TGTGCCAGCAGCTTATTAGGGACAGGGGGCTCGGAAGCTTTCTTT. Translated: CASSLLGTGGSEAFF.

V usage is TRBV5-8 and J usage is TRBJ2-7, with 7 bases identical to TRBD1. V lost 0 bases and J lost 0; bases outside the gene matches: 6. Germline values: CDR1 SGHTS, CDR2 YDEGEE. The CDR3 contains 16 residues. The CDR3 region is CASSLGTGLSSYEQYF. The DNA for the CDR3 is TGTGCCAGCAGCTTGGGGACAGGTCTGAGCTCCTACGAGCAGTACTTC.

This rearrangement joins TRBV5-1 to TRBJ1-1; 7 nucleotides align to TRBD1. The germline CDR1 and CDR2 sequences are SGHRS and YFSETQ. This CDR3 is 12 amino acids long. The trim removed 3 bases at V and 8 bases at J, leaving 4 bases unmatched. As DNA, the CDR3 is TGCGCCAGCAGCTCGGGACAGATAGAAGCTTTCTTT. The encoded protein is CASSSGQIEAFF.

The rearrangement uses TRBV5-7 and TRBJ2-7; D gene ambiguous. TRBV5-7 is known as an ORF, though its function is uncertain. With 1 base removed from V and 6 bases from J, the gap between germline ends came to 20 bases. This CDR3 is built from 16 residues. The CDR3 loop is CASSLFGTMEQPEQYF. CDR3 in DNA: TGTGCCAGCAGCTTGTTTGGTACCATGGAGCAACCCGAGCAGTACTTC.

The rearrangement uses TRBV9 and TRBJ2-7; D remains unclear. Trimming took off 2 bases at V and 3 bases at J, with 12 bases between the two ends. Germline CDR1 SGDLS, CDR2 YYNGEE. This CDR3 is built from 14 residues. The CDR3 protein is CASSVSTSVYEQYF. CDR3 nucleotide sequence: TGTGCCAGCAGCGTGTCTACCAGCGTCTACGAGCAGTACTTC.

This clone was observed a few times. The gene calls are TRBV9 and TRBJ1-2; 10 bases are a match to TRBD1. The V segment lost 3 bases and the J segment 8 bases; nucleotides outside the gene matches: 16. This CDR3 spans 17 amino acids. From germline, CDR1 is SGDLS and CDR2 YYNGEE. This chain's CDR3 is CASSARGGDRGVRGYTF. In DNA, the CDR3 is TGTGCCAGCAGCGCCAGAGGGGGGGACAGGGGTGTTCGAGGCTACACCTTC.

The table lists this clone with a few counts. V usage is TRBV9 and J usage is TRBJ2-1; a weak D match, TRBD1 (6 bases). In germline, CDR1 is SGDLS, CDR2 YYNGEE. There are 15 residues in the CDR3. Trimming took 0 bases from V and 12 from J, leaving 19 bases between them. This chain's CDR3 is CASSVGLGARRVQFF. CDR3 sequence (DNA): TGTGCCAGCAGCGTAGGTCTGGGGGCGCGTAGGGTGCAGTTCTTC.

This clone was seen only a few times. The genes are TRBV4-2 and TRBJ2-5, with 7 bases that match TRBD2. V trimming: 4 bases; J trimming: 1 base; junction bases outside the gene matches: 12. The CDR3 runs 17 residues. The germline V gene has CDR1 LGHNA and CDR2 YNFKEQ. Here the CDR3 reads CASSPQRGLAAQETQYF. The CDR3, as DNA: TGTGCCAGCAGCCCCCAACGTGGTCTAGCGGCCCAAGAGACCCAGTACTTC.

This clone occurred a few times. V is TRBV18 and J is TRBJ2-5; D ambiguous. V was clipped by 3 bases and J by 11 bases, with 13 bases between them. The CDR3 length is 12 residues. Germline V gene data show CDR1 as KGHSH and CDR2 as LQKENI. CDR3 sequence (DNA): TGTGCCAGCTCACCCGATACCGGGTCTCAGTACTTC. Residues: CASSPDTGSQYF.

This clone was picked up one time. The chain couples TRBV19 to TRBJ2-1, with D tentatively TRBD1 (6 bases). The ends were cut back, 5 bases at V and 4 bases at J, with 15 bases in the middle. The length of the CDR3 is 15 residues. Germline V gives CDR1 LNHDA, CDR2 SQIVND (reference sequence). In nucleotides, the CDR3 is TGTGCCAGTAGTCCCCCCGGACAGCGATACAATGAGCAGTTCTTC. It yields the protein CASSPPGQRYNEQFF.

V gene TRBV4-2 combines with J gene TRBJ1-6; 8 nucleotides match TRBD1. This CDR3 contains 14 residues. The V and J ends lost 4 bases and 9 bases, in that order; junction bases with no gene match: 5. Germline V gene sequence: CDR1 LGHNA, CDR2 YNFKEQ. CDR3 sequence: CASSPTGVGSPLHF. DNA of the CDR3: TGTGCCAGCAGCCCGACAGGGGTGGGTTCACCCCTCCACTTT.

To note about this clone: Different DNA sequences within this sample yield the same CDR3. The V gene is TRBV6-5, the J gene TRBJ1-2; D possibly corresponds to TRBD1 (6 bases). Per the germline V gene, CDR1 is MNHEY and CDR2 is SVGAGI. V was pared by 2 bases and J by 4 bases, with 11 bases between. The CDR3 has 14 amino acids. The CDR3 loop reads CASSYGGGGYGYTF. Here the CDR3 DNA reads TGTGCCAGCAGTTACGGTGGGGGCGGCTATGGCTACACCTTC.

This clone was counted between two and nine times. The rearrangement uses TRBV7-9 and TRBJ1-4; D unclear. The germline CDR1 and CDR2 sequences are SEHNR and FQNEAQ (reference sequence). With 6 bases removed from V and 8 bases from J, the gap between germline ends came to 16 bases. The CDR3 runs 14 residues. The CDR3 spells CASSRGGVGEKLFF. The CDR3 DNA reads TGTGCCAGCAGTAGAGGCGGGGTAGGGGAAAAACTGTTTTTT.

J is TRBJ2-1 and V is TRBV29-1, with 9 bases lining up with TRBD2. CDR3 length: 14 residues. The trim removed 6 bases at V and 4 bases at J, leaving 7 bases unmatched. CDR1 and CDR2 (germline): SQVTM, ANQGSEA. CDR3 coding DNA: TGCAGCGTCGAGGGTAGCGGGGGATACAATGAGCAGTTCTTC. Amino acid sequence: CSVEGSGGYNEQFF.

The rearrangement joins TRBV5-1 to TRBJ2-2; maybe TRBD1 (6 bases). V gave up 3 bases and J gave up 3 bases, with 12 bases separating them. The CDR3 runs to 15 residues. The germline CDR1 and CDR2 sequences are SGHRS and YFSETQ. The CDR3 DNA is TGCGCCAGCAGCTCCCGGGACAAGTACACCGGGGAGCTGTTTTTT. This gives the protein CASSSRDKYTGELFF.

This chain joins TRBV7-9 and TRBJ2-7; D unresolved. The CDR3 totals 13 residues. CDR1 SEHNR and CDR2 FQNEAQ come from the germline V gene (reference sequence). Deletions cut 4 bases from V and 4 bases from J, with 11 bases between. CDR3 amino acids: CASSSYQAYEQYF. CDR3 nucleotide sequence: TGTGCCAGCAGCTCATATCAGGCTTACGAGCAGTACTTC.

The chain uses TRBV28 and TRBJ1-5; TRBD1 aligns across 12 bases. Germline CDR1 and CDR2: MDHEN and SYDVKM. The CDR3 has 16 amino acids. The trim removed 6 bases at V and 5 bases at J, leaving 8 bases unmatched. The CDR3 loop reads CASRTGQGASDQPQHF. As DNA, the CDR3 is TGTGCCAGCAGGACGGGACAGGGGGCAAGCGATCAGCCCCAGCATTTT.

The chain employs TRBV28 and TRBJ1-4, with a weak D call TRBD1 (5 bases). Germline V gives CDR1 MDHEN, CDR2 SYDVKM. Trimming left V 3 bases short and J 8 bases short, with 16 bases between. CDR3 length: 15 amino acids. In DNA form, the CDR3 reads TGTGCCAGCAGTTTTCACCAGGGTAGGAGCGAAAAACTGTTTTTT. This encodes CASSFHQGRSEKLFF.

V usage is TRBV18 and J usage is TRBJ1-1; D possibly corresponds to TRBD1 (6 bases). The CDR3 consists of 15 residues. V lost 1 base and J lost 0, with 9 bases in between. CDR1 KGHSH and CDR2 LQKENI come from the germline V gene. Here the CDR3 DNA reads TGTGCCAGCTCACCACGGGGGCAGATGAACACTGAAGCTTTCTTT. This translates into CASSPRGQMNTEAFF.

The chain has TRBV5-1 and TRBJ1-1, with TRBD1 identical over 9 bases. J lost 1 base, V lost 3 bases, and 1 base had no gene match. CDR1 SGHRS and CDR2 YFSETQ come from the germline V gene. CDR3 length: 14 amino acids. The CDR3 DNA sequence: TGCGCCAGCAGCTCGGGACAGGGGAACACTGAAGCTTTCTTT. It is translated as CASSSGQGNTEAFF.

The chain links TRBV5-4 to TRBJ2-1; 7 bases map to TRBD2. J lost 0 bases, V lost 0 bases, and 3 bases had no gene match. CDR3 size: 16 residues. The V gene's germline CDR1 is SGHNT and CDR2 YYREEE (reference sequence). CDR3 nucleotide sequence: TGTGCCAGCAGCTTGGCCGGCGGGGGCTCCTACAATGAGCAGTTCTTC. It translates to CASSLAGGGSYNEQFF.

The rearrangement links TRBV29-1 to TRBJ1-2; 8 positions agree with TRBD1. V was pared by 5 bases and J by 6 bases, with 11 bases of the junction left unmatched. The CDR3 is 14 residues long. CDR1 SQVTM and CDR2 ANQGSEA come from the germline V gene. The CDR3 spells CSVPKLRTGNGYTF. In DNA, the CDR3 is TGCAGCGTTCCTAAACTCCGGACAGGGAATGGCTACACCTTC. Supplemented by reference TRBV29-1 and TRBJ1-2, the full variable domain reads SAVISQKPSRDICQRGTSLTIQCQVDSQVTMMFWYRQQPGQSLTLIATANQGSEATYESGFVIDKFPISRPNLTFSTLTVSNMSPEDSSIYLCSVPKLRTGNGYTFGSGTRLTVV.

This chain joins TRBV9 and TRBJ1-6; 8 bases match TRBD1. This CDR3 spans 15 amino acids. Germline lookup yields CDR1 SGDLS and CDR2 YYNGEE. J gave up 9 bases and V 3 bases, and 8 bases lay outside the gene matches. CDR3 bases: TGTGCCAGCAGCGCCCCGGGACAGGTGGGTTCACCCCTCCACTTT. This gives the protein CASSAPGQVGSPLHF. The variable domain in full, with the rest retrieved from reference TRBV9 and TRBJ1-6, is DSGVTQTPKHLITATGQRVTLRCSPRSGDLSVYWYQQSLDQGLQFLIQYYNGEERAKGNILERFSAQQFPDLHSELNLSSLELGDSALYFCASSAPGQVGSPLHFGNGTRLTVT.

The V gene is TRBV5-4, the J gene TRBJ2-2; 8 bases match TRBD1. This CDR3 is 17 amino acids long. Germline V CDR1 and CDR2: SGHNT, YYREEE (reference sequence). Losses at the gene ends were 3 bases for V and 1 base for J; bases not matched to a gene: 8. The CDR3 region is CASSSPPGTGNTGELFF. The CDR3 DNA is TGTGCCAGCAGCTCGCCGCCCGGGACAGGGAACACCGGGGAGCTGTTTTTT. Drawing the rest from reference TRBV5-4 and TRBJ2-2, the complete variable domain is ETGVTQSPTHLIKTRGQQVTLRCSSQSGHNTVSWYQQALGQGPQFIFQYYREEENGRGNFPPRFSGLQFPNYSSELNVNALELDDSALYLCASSSPPGTGNTGELFFGEGSRLTVL.

The chain carries TRBV19 and TRBJ2-3; 7 nucleotides agree with TRBD2. CDR3 length: 12 amino acids. Germline V gene data show CDR1 as LNHDA and CDR2 as SQIVND (reference sequence). V lost 8 bases, J lost 4 bases, and 3 bases stayed unmatched. The CDR3: CASGRGADTQYF. CDR3 DNA: TGTGCCAGTGGCCGGGGGGCAGATACGCAGTATTTT.